The 9 T cell receptor beta chains given below trace back to one sample, sequenced in a study of T cells in tuberculosis. Noted time point: new active TB diagnosis, blood taken before or within 7 days of starting treatment. Data came from immunoSEQ multiplex PCR; TCRdb stores just in-frame clones and leaves some out. The table lists about 50,000 clones, 90% to 95% of them singletons, with over 1.1% in the top ten. The specimen was PBMCs, collected at tuberculosis diagnosis. All receptors derive from an adult with tuberculosis.

The V and J genes are TRBV29-1 and TRBJ1-2, with unresolved D. CDR1 is SQVTM and CDR2 is ANQGSEA in the germline V gene. The CDR3 sequence is 16 residues long. V shed 0 bases and J shed 7 bases, with 21 bases lying between them. The CDR3 DNA sequence: TGCAGCGTTGAAGATAGTCGGTTCCAACGGGGTGGTGGCTACACCTTC. This sequence encodes CSVEDSRFQRGGGYTF.

This clone was seen a single time. The chain uses TRBV28 and TRBJ1-4; 9 bases line up with TRBD1. The CDR3 contains 16 residues. V lost 5 bases and J lost 10; bases outside the gene matches: 14. CDR1 is MDHEN, CDR2 SYDVKM, per germline. The CDR3 sequence: CASSSFPGTGYGKLFF. The DNA of the CDR3 is TGTGCCAGCAGTAGCTTCCCCGGGACAGGGTATGGAAAACTGTTTTTT.

The V and J genes are TRBV27 and TRBJ2-5; D not resolved. Looked up from germline, CDR1 is MNHEY and CDR2 is SMNVEV (reference sequence). The CDR3 length is 12 residues. The ends were cut back, 0 bases at V and 5 bases at J, with 4 bases in the middle. This CDR3 reads CASSLSGETQYF. CDR3 bases: TGTGCCAGCAGTTTATCCGGTGAGACCCAGTACTTC.

This chain joins TRBV28 and TRBJ1-1, with D unresolved. Germline loops: CDR1 MDHEN, CDR2 SYDVKM. V dropped 3 bases and J dropped 7 bases, with 15 bases sitting between them. CDR3 length equals 14 residues. CDR3 sequence: CASSFSGAGGEAFF. The CDR3 DNA reads TGTGCCAGCAGTTTTTCTGGAGCAGGAGGTGAAGCTTTCTTT.

The chain combines TRBV7-2 with TRBJ1-6; D may be TRBD1 (6 bases). This CDR3 spans 15 amino acids. V lost 5 bases and J 2 bases, leaving 10 bases between the germline ends. The germline CDR1 and CDR2 sequences are SGHTA and FQGNSA. CDR3 nucleotides: TGTGCCAGCAGCAATAGACAGGCCTATAATTCACCCCTCCACTTT. It encodes CASSNRQAYNSPLHF.

V gene TRBV30 combines with J gene TRBJ1-5, with D possibly TRBD1 on 6 matching bases. The germline V and J ends were trimmed by 2 bases and 0 bases, with 17 bases remaining between them. The V gene's germline CDR1 is GTSNPN and CDR2 SVGIG (reference sequence). There are 17 residues in the CDR3. The CDR3 spells CAWSNRAGGLSNQPQHF. DNA of the CDR3: TGTGCCTGGAGTAACAGGGCTGGAGGTCTTAGCAATCAGCCCCAGCATTTT.

CDR3 DNA sequence: TGTGCCAGCAGCTTATCGACAGGGGTCCGGGGCTACACCTTC. It encodes CASSLSTGVRGYTF. The rearrangement uses TRBV7-9 and TRBJ1-2, with TRBD1 matching over 8 bases. This CDR3 spans 14 amino acids. The junction had 7 bases not matched to a gene; V was cut back by 2 bases and J by 8 bases. In germline, CDR1 is SEHNR, CDR2 FQNEAQ (reference sequence). The entire variable domain, with the rest obtained from reference TRBV7-9 and TRBJ1-2, is as follows: DTGVSQNPRHKITKRGQNVTFRCDPISEHNRLYWYRQTLGQGPEFLTYFQNEAQLEKSRLLSDRFSAERPKGSFSTLEIQRTEQGDSAMYLCASSLSTGVRGYTFGSGTRLTVV.

This clone was counted once. V is TRBV12-5 and J is TRBJ2-5; 9 nucleotides line up with TRBD1. V gave up 1 base and J gave up 1 base; unmatched junction bases: 4. From germline, CDR1 is LGHNT and CDR2 FRNRAP. This CDR3 has 16 amino acids. CDR3 amino acids: CASGLGQGVTQETQYF. The CDR3 DNA reads TGTGCTAGTGGTTTGGGACAGGGGGTCACCCAAGAGACCCAGTACTTC.

The CDR3 protein is CASSLGGHQPQHF. DNA of the CDR3: TGTGCCAGCTCTCTAGGGGGTCATCAGCCCCAGCATTTT. The rearrangement links TRBV6-1 to TRBJ1-5; D might be TRBD1 (6 bases). Germline V gene lookup returns CDR1 MNHNS and CDR2 SASEGT. Trimming left V 8 bases short and J 5 bases short, with 13 bases between. This CDR3 region has 13 residues.